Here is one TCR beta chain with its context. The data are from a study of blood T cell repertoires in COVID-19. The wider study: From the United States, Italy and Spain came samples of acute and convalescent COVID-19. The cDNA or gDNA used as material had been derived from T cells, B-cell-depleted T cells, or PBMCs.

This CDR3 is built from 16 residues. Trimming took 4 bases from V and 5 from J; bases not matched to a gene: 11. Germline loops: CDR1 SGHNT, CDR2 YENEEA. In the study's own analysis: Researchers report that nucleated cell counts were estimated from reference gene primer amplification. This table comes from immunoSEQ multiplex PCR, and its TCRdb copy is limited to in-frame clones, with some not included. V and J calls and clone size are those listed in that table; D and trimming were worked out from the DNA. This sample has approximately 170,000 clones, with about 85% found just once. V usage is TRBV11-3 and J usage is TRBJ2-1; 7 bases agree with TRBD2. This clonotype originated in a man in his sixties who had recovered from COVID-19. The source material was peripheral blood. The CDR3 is CASSWGGKRGNNEQFF. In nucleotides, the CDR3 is TGTGCCAGCAGCTGGGGAGGGAAGCGGGGTAACAATGAGCAGTTCTTC. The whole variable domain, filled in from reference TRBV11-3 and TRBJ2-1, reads EAGVVQSPRYKIIEKKQPVAFWCNPISGHNTLYWYLQNLGQGPELLIRYENEEAVDDSQLPKDRFSAERLKGVDSTLKIQPAELGDSAVYLCASSWGGKRGNNEQFFGPGTRLTVL.